This T cell receptor beta chain was observed in a study of T-cell reconstitution after alpha-beta-depleted transplantation in children. Between the trimmed V and J ends, which lost 5 bases and 3 bases, there was a span of 11 bases. The CDR3 has 13 residues. Germline-derived CDR1 and CDR2 are SEHNR and FQNEAQ (reference sequence). Preparation of the TCRbeta library was carried out with unique molecular identifiers. MiXCR was run by TCRdb on the PCR reads, yielding one entry per CDR3 protein. The data show a few hundred thousand distinct CDR3 sequences, with roughly 10% seen just once and about 6% held by the top ten. This clonotype was picked up many times.

The genes are TRBV7-9 and TRBJ2-7, with D possibly TRBD2 on 5 matching bases. The input for sequencing was PBMCs from the stem cell graft donor, taken from the stem cell graft. The TCR comes from a human donor who donated a stem cell graft to a child with acute lymphoblastic leukemia. CDR3: CASSLPGFYEQYF. The CDR3 DNA sequence: TGTGCCAGCAGCCTACCGGGATTCTACGAGCAGTACTTC.